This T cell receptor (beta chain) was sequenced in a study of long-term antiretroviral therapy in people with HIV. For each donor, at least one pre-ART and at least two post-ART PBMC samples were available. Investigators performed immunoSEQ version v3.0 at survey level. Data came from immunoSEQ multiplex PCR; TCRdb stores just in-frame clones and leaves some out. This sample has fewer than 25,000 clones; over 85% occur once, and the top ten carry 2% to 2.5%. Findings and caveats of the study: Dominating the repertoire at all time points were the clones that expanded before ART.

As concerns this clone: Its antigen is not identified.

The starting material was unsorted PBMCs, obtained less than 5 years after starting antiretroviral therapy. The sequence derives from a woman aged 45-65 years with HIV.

The CDR3 loop reads CAWSPGWRNEQFF. CDR3 DNA sequence: TGTGCCTGGAGCCCAGGGTGGCGCAATGAGCAGTTCTTC. This rearrangement joins TRBV30 to TRBJ2-1, with D maybe TRBD1 (5 bases). The CDR3 loop spans 13 amino acids. Trimming left V 3 bases short and J 6 bases short, with 12 bases between. The V gene's germline CDR1 is GTSNPN and CDR2 SVGIG (reference sequence).